Following are 14 T cell receptor beta chains from one sample sequenced in a study of beta chain features in type 1 diabetes. The investigators reverse transcribed all of the isolated RNA, so they sequenced expressed TCRB transcripts. Clones were sequenced by immunoSEQ multiplex PCR, and TCRdb holds only the in-frame ones, with some missing. The table has about 930,000 clones, roughly 15% seen once. The sequencing sample was made of naive CD4+ T cells from blood. The receptors stem from a woman aged 18-29 years in good health.

The genes are TRBV23-1 and TRBJ2-4, with D uncertain. TRBV23-1 belongs to the ORF category, with a function that is uncertain. The CDR3 extends over 17 amino acids. V lost 3 bases and J 3 bases, leaving 18 bases between the germline ends. This CDR3 is CASSHNRSTLYKNIQYF. The CDR3 region has the DNA TGCGCCAGCAGTCACAATCGGAGCACACTCTACAAAAACATTCAGTACTTC.

A few counts support this clone. This sequence joins TRBV28 and TRBJ1-5; the match to TRBD1 covers 8 bases. Per germline, CDR1 MDHEN and CDR2 SYDVKM. V lost 6 bases and J lost 2; bases outside the gene matches: 6. This CDR3 comprises 15 residues. The CDR3 spells CASRGQEGRNQPQHF. As DNA, the CDR3 is TGTGCCAGCAGGGGACAGGAAGGGCGCAATCAGCCCCAGCATTTT.

This clone turned up a few times. This chain joins TRBV18 and TRBJ2-6; 10 bases are a match to TRBD1. The ends lost 3 bases at V and 4 bases at J; junction bases unmatched: 6. Germline lookup yields CDR1 KGHSH and CDR2 LQKENI. The CDR3 length is 17 residues. The CDR3 here is CASSPRQGASGANVLTF. The CDR3, as DNA: TGTGCCAGCTCACCCCGACAGGGGGCGTCGGGGGCCAACGTCCTGACTTTC. The complete variable domain, with remaining parts taken from reference TRBV18 and TRBJ2-6, reads NAGVMQNPRHLVRRRGQEARLRCSPMKGHSHVYWYRQLPEEGLKFMVYLQKENIIDESGMPKERFSAEFPKEGPSILRIQQVVRGDSAAYFCASSPRQGASGANVLTFGAGSRLTVL.

This clone was detected a few times. The chain is built from TRBV7-9 and TRBJ1-1; 10 bases agree with TRBD1. The CDR3 spans 13 residues. Germline lookup yields CDR1 SEHNR and CDR2 FQNEAQ (reference sequence). After removal of 5 bases from V and 8 bases from J, the junction contained 5 bases not matched to a gene. Here the CDR3 DNA reads TGTGCCAGCAGCGGGACAGGGGTCCAAGAAGCTTTCTTT. Residues: CASSGTGVQEAFF.

This clone was counted a few times. This chain links TRBV7-9 with TRBJ2-1, with D uncertain. Trimming pared 1 base from V and 8 bases from J, leaving 18 bases between. The CDR3 has 16 residues. The germline V gene encodes CDR1 SEHNR and CDR2 FQNEAQ (reference sequence). CDR3 sequence (DNA): TGTGCCAGCAGCTTAGTCAGCTCAGCTTATAGTCATGAGCAGTTCTTC. This sequence encodes CASSLVSSAYSHEQFF.

In this sample, this clone turned up a few times. The rearrangement joins TRBV21-1 to TRBJ2-1. TRBV21-1 is flagged as a pseudogene. The CDR3 loop spans 11 amino acids. The CDR3 DNA sequence: TGTGCCAGCAGCATTAGGTTTGAGCAGTTCTTC. As protein: CASSIRFEQFF.

V gene TRBV10-3 combines with J gene TRBJ1-5; TRBD1 might be the D (5 bases). The CDR3 is 14 amino acids. The V end lost 3 bases, the J end lost 4 bases, and 10 bases lay between the germline ends. CDR1 and CDR2 from the germline V gene are ENHRY and SYGVKD. In nucleotides, the CDR3 is TGTGCCATCAGTGAATGGGAGGGGAATCAGCCCCAGCATTTT. Translation: CAISEWEGNQPQHF.

Remarks on this clone: This specimen includes other DNA sequences encoding the same CDR3. The chain carries TRBV28 and TRBJ1-2; D is undetermined. The CDR3 consists of 12 residues. The V and J ends lost 4 bases and 3 bases respectively, with 6 bases between them. Germline values: CDR1 MDHEN, CDR2 SYDVKM. CDR3 nucleotides: TGTGCCAGCAGTTCCCGCTACTATGGCTACACCTTC. It codes for CASSSRYYGYTF.

In regard to this clone: Germline and junction disagree at one end, which may indicate a read error. This CDR3 is also generated by other DNA sequences in the sample. The V call is TRBV9, the J call TRBJ2-3; 8 positions match TRBD2. Germline loops: CDR1 SGDLS, CDR2 YYNGEE. The CDR3 is 17 amino acids. CDR3 sequence reads: CASSVAGLQERTDTQYF. The CDR3 DNA is TGTGCTAGCAGCGTAGCGGGACTACAAGAGAGAACAGATACGCAGTATTTT. The variable domain in full, with the rest retrieved from reference TRBV9 and TRBJ2-3, is DSGVTQTPKHLITATGQRVTLRCSPRSGDLSVYWYQQSLDQGLQFLIQYYNGEERAKGNILERFSAQQFPDLHSELNLSSLELGDSALYFCASSVAGLQERTDTQYFGPGTRLTVL.

This clone was seen a few times. The chain links TRBV5-6 to TRBJ2-1; D is uncertain. Trimming took off 0 bases at V and 7 bases at J, with 8 bases between the two ends. From germline, CDR1 is SGHDT and CDR2 YYEEEE. This CDR3 spans 13 amino acids. CDR3 DNA: TGTGCCAGCAGCTTGGCGTTAGTAAATGAGCAGTTCTTC. Translation gives CASSLALVNEQFF.

This clone was observed a few times. This same CDR3 is encoded by further DNA sequences in the sample. This chain connects TRBV7-2 to TRBJ2-3; no clear D gene. CDR3 length: 13 amino acids. Germline lookup yields CDR1 SGHTA and CDR2 FQGNSA. V shed 3 bases and J shed 3 bases, with 7 bases lying between them. This CDR3 reads CASSFSGTDTQYF. DNA for the CDR3: TGTGCCAGCAGCTTTTCCGGGACAGATACGCAGTATTTT.

This clone was counted between two and nine times. This chain links TRBV1 with TRBJ1-1. TRBV1 is listed as a pseudogene. The CDR3 consists of 16 residues. In DNA, the CDR3 is TGCACACCAGCCGAGGGGACCGTTATCGTGAACACTGAAGCTTTCTTT. Translation gives CTPAEGTVIVNTEAFF.

The chain recombines TRBV11-2 with TRBJ2-3; 9 nucleotides agree with TRBD2. Looked up from germline, CDR1 is SGHAT and CDR2 is FQNNGV. The CDR3 has 18 amino acids. V dropped 5 bases and J dropped 5; count of bases not matched to a gene: 17. CDR3 sequence: CASSVTPGVAGVGDTQYF. The CDR3 DNA reads as TGTGCCAGCAGCGTTACCCCAGGGGTAGCGGGAGTTGGAGATACGCAGTATTTT.

This rearrangement joins TRBV4-2 to TRBJ2-7, with a tentative D call TRBD1 (6 bases). V lost 0 bases and J lost 0, with 9 bases in between. In germline, CDR1 is LGHNA, CDR2 YNFKEQ. This CDR3 contains 15 residues. The CDR3 reads CASSQDWDTSYEQYF. The CDR3 DNA sequence: TGTGCCAGCAGCCAAGATTGGGACACCTCCTACGAGCAGTACTTC.